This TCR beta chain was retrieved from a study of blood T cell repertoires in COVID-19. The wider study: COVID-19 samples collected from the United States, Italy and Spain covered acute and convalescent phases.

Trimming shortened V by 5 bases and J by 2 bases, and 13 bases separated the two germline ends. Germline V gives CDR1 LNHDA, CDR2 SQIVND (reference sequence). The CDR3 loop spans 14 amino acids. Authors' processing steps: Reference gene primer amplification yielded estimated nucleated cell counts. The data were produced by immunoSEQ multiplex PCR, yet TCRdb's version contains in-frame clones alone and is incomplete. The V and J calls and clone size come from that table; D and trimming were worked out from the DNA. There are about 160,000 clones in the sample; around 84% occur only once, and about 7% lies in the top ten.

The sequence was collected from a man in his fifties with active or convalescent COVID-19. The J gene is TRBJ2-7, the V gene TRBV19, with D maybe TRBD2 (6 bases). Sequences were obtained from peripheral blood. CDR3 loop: CASSPLGGPYEQYF. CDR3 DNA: TGTGCCAGTAGTCCTTTAGGAGGGCCCTACGAGCAGTACTTC.